This T cell receptor beta chain was sequenced for a study of T-cell memory formation after mild COVID-19. The study, taken as a whole, reports: Contracting CD4+ clones were located mainly in CM and EM, and CD8+ clones in EMRA. While clones contracting from day 15 to 85 were balanced between CD4 and CD8, later expanders leaned CD4+. Confirmation was lacking for SARS-CoV-2 specificity of second-wave clones that peaked on day 37.

This clonotype was observed a few times. Its antigen is still unknown. Constant-segment primers and 5'RACE yielded cDNA libraries for TCR alpha and TCR beta, each carrying sample barcodes and UMIs. MiXCR, run by TCRdb on the 5' RACE reads, gives a single entry per CDR3 protein. The repertoire consists of roughly 110,000 distinct CDR3 sequences, with 13% to 15% occurring once and the leading ten covering less than 45%. Looked up from germline, CDR1 is MDHEN and CDR2 is SYDVKM. Trimming cost V 4 bases and J 3 bases, with 10 bases left between them. CDR3 size: 13 residues. The TCR comes from a man between 18 and 29 years old who had mild COVID-19 (a few samples of this study predate the infection). Cell type and time point are not known. The sequenced material came from PBMCs or a T cell subset sorted from them (not recorded which). The chain has TRBV28 and TRBJ2-7; D call uncertain. The CDR3 here is CASSSAGDYEQYV. The CDR3 nucleotides read TGTGCCAGCAGTTCCGCAGGAGACTACGAGCAGTACGTC.